This T cell receptor beta chain was profiled in a study of blood T cells in healthy people across ages. The CDR3 spans 14 residues. Germline loops: CDR1 DFQATT, CDR2 SNEGSKA (reference sequence). A second roughly 6 to 11 cycle PCR used barcoded and J-beta primers. TCRdb re-called the 5' RACE reads with MiXCR, one entry per CDR3 protein. The sample yields fewer than 650,000 distinct CDR3 sequences, 25% to 35% seen once. These data also formed part of another study, on T cells of mothers and their children.

The sequencing sample was made of blood. This TCR was sampled from a boy aged 2 to 10 in good health. This sequence joins TRBV20-1 and TRBJ2-5, with D uncertain. The DNA end favors TRBJ2-7, so the J call may be wrong. Here the CDR3 reads CSARVFGSNYEQYF. CDR3 bases: TGCAGTGCTAGGGTGTTCGGTTCCAACTACGAGCAGTACTTC.